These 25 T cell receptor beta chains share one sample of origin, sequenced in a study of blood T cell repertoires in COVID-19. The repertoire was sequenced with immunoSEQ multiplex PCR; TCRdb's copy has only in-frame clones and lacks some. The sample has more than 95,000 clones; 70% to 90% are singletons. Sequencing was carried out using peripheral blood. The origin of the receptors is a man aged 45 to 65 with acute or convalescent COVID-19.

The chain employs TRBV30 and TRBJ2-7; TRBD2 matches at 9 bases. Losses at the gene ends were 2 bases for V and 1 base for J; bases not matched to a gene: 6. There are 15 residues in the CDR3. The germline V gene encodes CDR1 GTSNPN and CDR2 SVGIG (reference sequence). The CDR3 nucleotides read TGTGCCTGGAGTAACGGGCTAGCGGGGTCCTACGAGCAGTACTTC. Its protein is CAWSNGLAGSYEQYF. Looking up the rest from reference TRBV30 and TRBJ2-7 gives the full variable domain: SQTIHQWPATLVQPVGSPLSLECTVEGTSNPNLYWYRQAAGRGLQLLFYSVGIGQISSEVPQNLSASRPQDRQFILSSKKLLLSDSGFYLCAWSNGLAGSYEQYFGPGTRLTVT.

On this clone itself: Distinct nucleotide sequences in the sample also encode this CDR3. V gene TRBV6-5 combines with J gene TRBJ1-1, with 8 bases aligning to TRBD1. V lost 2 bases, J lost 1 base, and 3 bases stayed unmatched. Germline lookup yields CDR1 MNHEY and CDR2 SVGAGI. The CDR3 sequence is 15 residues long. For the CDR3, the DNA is TGTGCCAGCAGTTACAAAGGACAGGGGAACACTGAAGCTTTCTTT. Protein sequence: CASSYKGQGNTEAFF.

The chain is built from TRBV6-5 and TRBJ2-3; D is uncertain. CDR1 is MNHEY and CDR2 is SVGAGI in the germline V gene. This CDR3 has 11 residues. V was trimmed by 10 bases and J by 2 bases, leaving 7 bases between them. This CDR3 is CATTVTDTQYF. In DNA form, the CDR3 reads TGTGCCACGACTGTCACAGATACGCAGTATTTT.

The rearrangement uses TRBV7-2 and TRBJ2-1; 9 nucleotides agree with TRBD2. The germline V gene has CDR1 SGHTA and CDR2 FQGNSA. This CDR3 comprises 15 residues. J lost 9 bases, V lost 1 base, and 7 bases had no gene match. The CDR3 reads CASSLGGGRDSEQFF. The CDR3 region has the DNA TGTGCCAGCAGCTTAGGTGGCGGGAGGGATAGTGAGCAGTTCTTC.

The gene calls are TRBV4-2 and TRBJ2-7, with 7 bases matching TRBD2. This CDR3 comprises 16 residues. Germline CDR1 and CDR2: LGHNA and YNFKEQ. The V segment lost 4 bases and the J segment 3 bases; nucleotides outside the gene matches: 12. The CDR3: CASSLGTNSGFYEQYF. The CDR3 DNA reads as TGTGCCAGCAGCCTAGGAACAAATAGCGGGTTCTACGAGCAGTACTTC.

The CDR3 is CASSLLDSYNEQFF. The CDR3 DNA reads TGTGCCAGCAGCCTTCTTGACTCATACAATGAGCAGTTCTTC. The genes are TRBV11-2 and TRBJ2-1; D remains unclear. CDR3 length: 14 residues. V lost 5 bases and J lost 4, with 12 bases in between. Germline CDR1 is SGHAT and CDR2 is FQNNGV.

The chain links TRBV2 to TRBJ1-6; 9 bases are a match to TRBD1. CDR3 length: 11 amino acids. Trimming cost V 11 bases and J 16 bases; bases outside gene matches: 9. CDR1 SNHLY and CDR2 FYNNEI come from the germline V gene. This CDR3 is CARITGQGLHF. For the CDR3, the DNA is TGTGCCCGGATAACCGGACAGGGGCTCCACTTT. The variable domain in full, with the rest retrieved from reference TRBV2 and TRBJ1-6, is EPEVTQTPSHQVTQMGQEVILRCVPISNHLYFYWYRQILGQKVEFLVSFYNNEISEKSEIFDDQFSVERPDGSNFTLKIRSTKLEDSAMYFCARITGQGLHFGNGTRLTVT.

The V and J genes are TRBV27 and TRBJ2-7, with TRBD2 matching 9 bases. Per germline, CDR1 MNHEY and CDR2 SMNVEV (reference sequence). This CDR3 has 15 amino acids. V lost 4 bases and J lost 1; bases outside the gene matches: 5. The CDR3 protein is CASSSPGLASYEQYF. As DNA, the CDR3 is TGTGCCAGCAGTTCACCGGGACTAGCATCCTACGAGCAGTACTTC.

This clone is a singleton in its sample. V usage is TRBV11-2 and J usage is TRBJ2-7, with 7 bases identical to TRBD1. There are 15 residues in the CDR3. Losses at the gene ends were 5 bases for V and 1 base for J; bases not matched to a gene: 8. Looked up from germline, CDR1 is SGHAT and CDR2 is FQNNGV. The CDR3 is CASSLQGGESYEQYF. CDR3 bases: TGTGCCAGCAGCCTGCAAGGGGGCGAATCCTACGAGCAGTACTTC.

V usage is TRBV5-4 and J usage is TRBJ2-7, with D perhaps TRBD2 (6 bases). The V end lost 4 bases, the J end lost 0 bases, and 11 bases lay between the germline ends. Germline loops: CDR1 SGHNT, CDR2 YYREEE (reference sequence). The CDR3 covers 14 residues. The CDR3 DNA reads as TGTGCCAGCAGCAGCGGCGGGGCCTCCTACGAGCAGTACTTC. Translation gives CASSSGGASYEQYF.

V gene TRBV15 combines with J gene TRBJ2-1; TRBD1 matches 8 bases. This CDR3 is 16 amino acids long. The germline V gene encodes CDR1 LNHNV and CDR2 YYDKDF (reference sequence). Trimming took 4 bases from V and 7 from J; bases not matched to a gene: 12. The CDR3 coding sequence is TGTGCCACCAGCATAATTGTGTCAGGGGGCAGGAATGAGCAGTTCTTC. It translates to CATSIIVSGGRNEQFF.

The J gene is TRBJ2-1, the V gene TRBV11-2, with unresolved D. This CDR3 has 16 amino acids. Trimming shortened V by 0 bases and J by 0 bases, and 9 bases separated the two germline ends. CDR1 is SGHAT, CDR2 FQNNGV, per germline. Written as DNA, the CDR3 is TGTGCCAGCAGCTTAGACGCGTTCCGCTCCTACAATGAGCAGTTCTTC. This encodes CASSLDAFRSYNEQFF.

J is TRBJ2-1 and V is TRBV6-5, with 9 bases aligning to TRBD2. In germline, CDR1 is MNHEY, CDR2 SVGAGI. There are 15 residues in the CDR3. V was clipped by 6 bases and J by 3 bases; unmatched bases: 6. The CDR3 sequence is CASRAGTSYYNEQFF. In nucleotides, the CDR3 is TGTGCCAGCAGAGCCGGGACTAGCTACTACAATGAGCAGTTCTTC.

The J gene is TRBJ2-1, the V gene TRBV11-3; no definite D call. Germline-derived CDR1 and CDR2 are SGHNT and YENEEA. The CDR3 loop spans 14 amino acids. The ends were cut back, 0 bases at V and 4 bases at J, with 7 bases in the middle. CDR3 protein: CASSLEMSYNEQFF. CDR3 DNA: TGTGCCAGCAGCTTAGAAATGTCGTACAATGAGCAGTTCTTC.

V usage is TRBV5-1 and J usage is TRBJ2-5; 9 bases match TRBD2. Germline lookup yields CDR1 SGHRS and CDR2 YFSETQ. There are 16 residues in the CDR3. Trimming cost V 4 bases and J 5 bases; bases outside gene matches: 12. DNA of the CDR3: TGCGCCAGCAGCGTCCCGGTAGCGGGAGCACCCGAGACCCAGTACTTC. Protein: CASSVPVAGAPETQYF.

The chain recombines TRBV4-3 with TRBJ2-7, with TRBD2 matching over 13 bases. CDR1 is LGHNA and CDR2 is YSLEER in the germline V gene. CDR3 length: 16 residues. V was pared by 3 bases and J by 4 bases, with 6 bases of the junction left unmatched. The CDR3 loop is CASSHGTSGNYYEQYF. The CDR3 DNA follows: TGCGCCAGCAGCCACGGGACTAGCGGGAATTATTACGAGCAGTACTTC.

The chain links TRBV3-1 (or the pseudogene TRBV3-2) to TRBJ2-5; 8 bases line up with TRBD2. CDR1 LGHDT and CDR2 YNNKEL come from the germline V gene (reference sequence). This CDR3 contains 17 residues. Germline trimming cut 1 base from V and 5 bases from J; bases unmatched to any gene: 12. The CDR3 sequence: CASSQASGSGKGETQYF. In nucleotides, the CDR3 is TGTGCCAGCAGCCAAGCCTCAGGTAGCGGGAAGGGGGAGACCCAGTACTTC.

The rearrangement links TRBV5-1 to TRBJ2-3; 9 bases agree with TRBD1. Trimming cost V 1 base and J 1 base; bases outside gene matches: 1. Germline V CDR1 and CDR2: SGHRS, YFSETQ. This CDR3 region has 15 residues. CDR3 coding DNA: TGCGCCAGCAGCTTGAGGACAGGGGGCACAGATACGCAGTATTTT. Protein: CASSLRTGGTDTQYF.

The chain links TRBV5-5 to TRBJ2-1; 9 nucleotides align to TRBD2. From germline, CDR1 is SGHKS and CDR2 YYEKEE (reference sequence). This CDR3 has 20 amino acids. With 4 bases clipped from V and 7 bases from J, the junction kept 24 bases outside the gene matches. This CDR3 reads CASSVTSGAGGPHPFNEQFF. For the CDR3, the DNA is TGTGCCAGCAGCGTTACAAGCGGAGCGGGAGGCCCCCACCCCTTTAATGAGCAGTTCTTC. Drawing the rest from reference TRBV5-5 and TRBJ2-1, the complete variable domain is DAGVTQSPTHLIKTRGQQVTLRCSPISGHKSVSWYQQVLGQGPQFIFQYYEKEERGRGNFPDRFSARQFPNYSSELNVNALLLGDSALYLCASSVTSGAGGPHPFNEQFFGPGTRLTVL.

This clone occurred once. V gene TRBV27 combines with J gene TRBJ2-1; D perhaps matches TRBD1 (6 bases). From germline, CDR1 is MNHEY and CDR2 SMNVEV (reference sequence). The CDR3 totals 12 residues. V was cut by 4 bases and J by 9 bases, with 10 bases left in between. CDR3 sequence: CASSWGPREQFF. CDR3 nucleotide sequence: TGTGCCAGCAGTTGGGGGCCACGTGAGCAGTTCTTC.

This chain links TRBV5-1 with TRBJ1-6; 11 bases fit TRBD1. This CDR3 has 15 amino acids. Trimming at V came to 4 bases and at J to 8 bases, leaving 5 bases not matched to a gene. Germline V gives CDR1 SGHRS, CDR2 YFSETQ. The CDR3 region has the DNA TGCGCCAGCAGCGGGACAGGGGGGCAGGATTCACCCCTCCACTTT. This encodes CASSGTGGQDSPLHF.

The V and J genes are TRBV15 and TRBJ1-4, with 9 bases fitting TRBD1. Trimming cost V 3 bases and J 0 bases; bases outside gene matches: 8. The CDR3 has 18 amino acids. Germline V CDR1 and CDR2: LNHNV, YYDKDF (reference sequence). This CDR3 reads CATSSLQGALPTNEKLFF. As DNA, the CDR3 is TGTGCCACCAGCAGCTTACAGGGGGCGCTTCCAACTAATGAAAAACTGTTTTTT.

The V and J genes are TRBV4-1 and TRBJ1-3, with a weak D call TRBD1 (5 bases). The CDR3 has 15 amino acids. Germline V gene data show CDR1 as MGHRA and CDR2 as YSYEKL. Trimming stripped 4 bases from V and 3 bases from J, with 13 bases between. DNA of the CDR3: TGCGCCAGCAGCCGTTCGGGGGTTGGTGGAAACACCATATATTTT. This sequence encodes CASSRSGVGGNTIYF.

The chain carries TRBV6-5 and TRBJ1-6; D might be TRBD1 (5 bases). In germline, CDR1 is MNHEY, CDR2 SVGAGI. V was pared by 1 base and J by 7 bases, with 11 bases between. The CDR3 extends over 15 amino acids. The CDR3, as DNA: TGTGCCAGCAGTTACTTAGGAAAGGGGAATTCACCCCTCCACTTT. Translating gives CASSYLGKGNSPLHF.

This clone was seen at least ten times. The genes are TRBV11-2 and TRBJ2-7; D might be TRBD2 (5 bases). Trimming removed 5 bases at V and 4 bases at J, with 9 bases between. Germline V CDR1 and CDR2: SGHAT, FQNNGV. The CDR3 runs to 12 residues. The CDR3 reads CASSPSGYEQYF. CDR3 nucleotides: TGTGCCAGCAGCCCTTCGGGATACGAGCAGTACTTC.